Below, 21 T cell receptor beta chains from the same sample are listed, as sequenced in a study of CD8 T cells in Susac syndrome. After extraction with the RNeasy kit, roughly 0.45 to 1 ug of the RNA was reverse transcribed using random hexamers. TCRdb re-called the immunoSEQ multiplex PCR reads with MiXCR, one entry per CDR3 protein. The sample shows tens of thousands of distinct CDR3 sequences, 90% to 95% of them seen only once. The sample was CD4+ T cells from PBMCs. The receptors originated from a human donor with Susac syndrome.

Details on this clonotype: An end of the junction differs from the germline gene, which may be a read error. The gene calls are TRBV4-1 and TRBJ1-2; TRBD1 agrees at 9 bases. The CDR3 spans 14 residues. Germline loops: CDR1 MGHRA, CDR2 YSYEKL. The DNA for the CDR3 is TGTGCCAGCAACACGGGACAGGGATTCTATGGCTACACCTTC. Residues: CASNTGQGFYGYTF.

The chain joins TRBV19 to TRBJ2-1, with TRBD1 matching 7 bases. Germline CDR1 LNHDA, CDR2 SQIVND (reference sequence). The CDR3 covers 14 residues. J lost 5 bases, V lost 9 bases, and 10 bases had no gene match. This CDR3 reads CASRLTGSDNEQFF. For the CDR3, the DNA is TGTGCCAGCCGGCTGACAGGGAGTGACAATGAGCAGTTCTTC.

The chain recombines TRBV3-1 with TRBJ2-6; no clear D gene. V was shortened by 3 bases and J by 1 base, with 7 bases between the two germline ends. Germline lookup yields CDR1 LGHDT and CDR2 YNNKEL (reference sequence). CDR3 length equals 15 residues. This CDR3 is CASSHGRSGANVLTF. CDR3 nucleotides: TGTGCCAGCAGCCATGGACGGTCTGGGGCCAACGTCCTGACTTTC. Supplemented by reference TRBV3-1 and TRBJ2-6, the full variable domain reads DTAVSQTPKYLVTQMGNDKSIKCEQNLGHDTMYWYKQDSKKFLKIMFSYNNKELIINETVPNRFSPKSPDKAHLNLHINSLELGDSAVYFCASSHGRSGANVLTFGAGSRLTVL.

The V call is TRBV5-1, the J call TRBJ2-7; D gene ambiguous. V was shortened by 0 bases and J by 6 bases, with 7 bases between the two germline ends. The CDR3 runs 12 residues. The V gene's germline CDR1 is SGHRS and CDR2 YFSETQ. Here the CDR3 reads CASSLGVGEQYF. DNA of the CDR3: TGCGCCAGCAGCTTGGGGGTCGGCGAGCAGTACTTC.

The chain carries TRBV7-2 and TRBJ2-3; D gene uncertain. The CDR3 has 12 residues. The V end lost 2 bases, the J end lost 6 bases, and 6 bases lay between the germline ends. In germline, CDR1 is SGHTA, CDR2 FQGNSA. The DNA of the CDR3 is TGTGCCAGCAGCTTATTGGCGGATACGCAGTATTTT. It encodes CASSLLADTQYF.

The gene calls are TRBV15 and TRBJ1-1; D ambiguous. Trimming left V 1 base short and J 11 bases short, with 14 bases between. The CDR3 length is 13 residues. CDR1 and CDR2 from the germline V gene are LNHNV and YYDKDF (reference sequence). The CDR3 reads CATSRVGYSRAFF. In DNA, the CDR3 is TGTGCCACCAGCAGAGTTGGGTATTCGAGGGCTTTCTTT.

This sequence joins TRBV14 and TRBJ1-6; D unresolved. V was shortened by 1 base and J by 11 bases, with 9 bases between the two germline ends. Germline CDR1 is SGHDN and CDR2 is FVKESK. CDR3 length equals 13 residues. The DNA of the CDR3 is TGTGCCAGCAGCCAAGCCGGGTCCACACCCCTCCACTTT. Translation gives CASSQAGSTPLHF.

This clonotype appeared a single time. The J gene is TRBJ1-4, the V gene TRBV7-2; TRBD1 aligns across 8 bases. V was pared by 3 bases and J by 8 bases, with 17 bases of the junction left unmatched. Germline V CDR1 and CDR2: SGHTA, FQGNSA. The CDR3 runs 18 residues. In nucleotides, the CDR3 is TGTGCCAGCAGCTTTCGGACAGGGAATTTGGCCCTACCCGAAAAACTGTTTTTT. It translates to CASSFRTGNLALPEKLFF.

The gene calls are TRBV7-9 and TRBJ1-6; D perhaps matches TRBD1 (5 bases). The V and J ends lost 6 bases and 4 bases respectively, with 10 bases between them. CDR3 length equals 14 residues. Germline CDR1 is SEHNR and CDR2 is FQNEAQ (reference sequence). The CDR3 sequence: CASRAGTYNSPLHF. Here the CDR3 DNA reads TGTGCCAGCAGGGCAGGGACGTATAATTCACCCCTCCACTTT.

This clonotype has only one observation. This chain links TRBV5-8 with TRBJ2-2; perhaps TRBD1 as D (5 bases). The CDR3 contains 15 residues. The germline CDR1 and CDR2 sequences are SGHTS and YDEGEE. Trimming took 0 bases from V and 1 from J, leaving 7 bases between them. CDR3 nucleotides: TGTGCCAGCAGCTTGGTCAGGGTGAACACCGGGGAGCTGTTTTTT. This translates into CASSLVRVNTGELFF.

The chain is built from TRBV27 and TRBJ1-1; maybe TRBD1 (5 bases). Deletions cut 3 bases from V and 3 bases from J, with 17 bases between. The germline gives CDR1 MNHEY, CDR2 SMNVEV (reference sequence). This CDR3 region has 16 residues. The CDR3 sequence: CASSFQTGTSHTEAFF. The CDR3 coding sequence is TGTGCCAGCAGTTTCCAAACCGGGACGAGTCACACTGAAGCTTTCTTT.

The chain carries TRBV12-3 or TRBV12-4 and TRBJ2-1; the match to TRBD2 covers 11 bases. V gave up 6 bases and J gave up 8 bases; unmatched junction bases: 9. The CDR3 has 15 residues. The CDR3 DNA follows: TGTGCCAGCAGCTATACTAGCGGGAGAGAGGATGAGCAGTTCTTC. Protein: CASSYTSGREDEQFF.

This rearrangement joins TRBV28 to TRBJ2-1, with TRBD2 matching over 7 bases. This CDR3 has 12 amino acids. Germline V lookup: CDR1 MDHEN, CDR2 SYDVKM. V lost 3 bases and J lost 16; bases outside the gene matches: 9. CDR3 region: CASSLGRGGGFF. CDR3 nucleotide sequence: TGTGCCAGCAGTTTGGGGCGGGGCGGGGGTTTCTTC.

The chain carries TRBV7-3 and TRBJ2-1, with 7 bases lining up with TRBD2. J was trimmed by 10 bases and V by 5 bases; bases with no gene match: 5. Germline V CDR1 and CDR2: SGHTA, FQGTGA. The CDR3 runs 12 residues. CDR3 nucleotides: TGTGCCAGCAGCATCCGGGGGGAAGAGCAGTTCTTC. Translation gives CASSIRGEEQFF. Full variable domain (outside the CDR3, taken from reference TRBV7-3 and TRBJ2-1): GAGVSQTPSNKVTEKGKYVELRCDPISGHTALYWYRQSLGQGPEFLIYFQGTGAADDSGLPNDRFFAVRPEGSVSTLKIQRTERGDSAVYLCASSIRGEEQFFGPGTRLTVL.

V gene TRBV5-4 combines with J gene TRBJ2-7; D uncertain. The V end was cut by 2 bases, the J end by 4 bases, with 4 bases between. The germline CDR1 and CDR2 sequences are SGHNT and YYREEE (reference sequence). CDR3 length: 11 amino acids. The CDR3 bases are TGTGCCAGCAGCTTTGGGTACGAGCAGTACTTC. Translation: CASSFGYEQYF.

This sequence joins TRBV6-2 or TRBV6-3 and TRBJ2-1; perhaps TRBD2 as D (5 bases). The CDR3 is made up of 16 amino acids. Germline-derived CDR1 and CDR2 are MNHEY and SVGEGT. Trimming removed 2 bases at V and 4 bases at J, with 15 bases between. The CDR3 sequence is CASSYPPGLIYNEQFF. The DNA of the CDR3 is TGTGCCAGCAGTTACCCGCCCGGACTTATTTACAATGAGCAGTTCTTC.

This clonotype has only one observation. This chain uses TRBV3-1 with TRBJ2-6; no clear D. Trimming took off 1 base at V and 1 base at J, with 8 bases between the two ends. Germline assignment: CDR1 LGHDT and CDR2 YNNKEL (reference sequence). The CDR3 extends over 16 amino acids. The CDR3 DNA follows: TGTGCCAGCAGCCAAGGGTGGAGTTCTGGGGCCAACGTCCTGACTTTC. It codes for CASSQGWSSGANVLTF.

The V call is TRBV2, the J call TRBJ2-3, with 10 bases aligning to TRBD2. With V trimmed by 3 bases and J by 6 bases, 9 bases remained unmatched. This CDR3 region has 16 residues. Per germline, CDR1 SNHLY and CDR2 FYNNEI. For the CDR3, the DNA is TGTGCCAGCAGTGACCAGCTAGCGGGGGCTGGGGATACGCAGTATTTT. It specifies CASSDQLAGAGDTQYF.

V usage is TRBV6-1 and J usage is TRBJ1-1, with a possible D match to TRBD1 (6 bases). Per the germline V gene, CDR1 is MNHNS and CDR2 is SASEGT. CDR3 length equals 14 residues. Trimming cost V 6 bases and J 1 base, with 12 bases left between them. The CDR3 DNA reads TGTGCCAGCAGAGCCGGGACAACGAACACTGAAGCTTTCTTT. As protein: CASRAGTTNTEAFF.

This chain connects TRBV2 to TRBJ1-5, with a tentative D call TRBD1 (6 bases). Trimming pared 7 bases from V and 4 bases from J, leaving 17 bases between. The CDR3 spans 15 residues. Germline-derived CDR1 and CDR2 are SNHLY and FYNNEI. The CDR3 coding sequence is TGTGCCAGCACCTTCGGGCAGGGGAGAAATCAGCCCCAGCATTTT. Translation gives CASTFGQGRNQPQHF.

In this sample, this clonotype turned up once. V and J are TRBV27 and TRBJ2-1; D uncertain. Trimming took off 2 bases at V and 4 bases at J, with 12 bases between the two ends. In germline, CDR1 is MNHEY, CDR2 SMNVEV (reference sequence). The CDR3 length is 15 residues. DNA of the CDR3: TGTGCCAGCAGTTTACGCGCCCTCCTATACAATGAGCAGTTCTTC. Translated: CASSLRALLYNEQFF.